The 18 T cell receptor beta chains below come from one sample, sequenced in a study of control samples from healthy donors and cancer patients. The assay was immunoSEQ multiplex PCR, and TCRdb's table has in-frame clones only and misses some. This sample has about 160,000 clones, with over 90% found just once. Material: blood. Every receptor here comes from a woman aged 25 to 39 in good health.

The chain is built from TRBV5-1 and TRBJ2-7; 8 bases fit TRBD1. The J segment lost 5 bases and the V segment lost 2 bases, leaving 6 bases of the junction unmatched. Germline V gene sequence: CDR1 SGHRS, CDR2 YFSETQ. This CDR3 is built from 14 residues. The CDR3 region is CASSFKTGVHEQYF. CDR3 nucleotides: TGCGCCAGCAGCTTTAAGACAGGGGTGCACGAGCAGTACTTC.

This chain connects TRBV5-5 to TRBJ1-6, with 9 bases fitting TRBD1. The CDR3 totals 15 residues. The J segment lost 9 bases and the V segment lost 0 bases, leaving 4 bases of the junction unmatched. Germline lookup yields CDR1 SGHKS and CDR2 YYEKEE (reference sequence). CDR3 sequence: CASSLEGDRVSPLHF. CDR3 DNA: TGTGCCAGCAGCTTGGAAGGGGACAGGGTTTCACCCCTCCACTTT.

This chain connects TRBV11-2 to TRBJ2-2, with D maybe TRBD2 (7 bases). The CDR3 consists of 15 residues. CDR1 and CDR2 (germline): SGHAT, FQNNGV. V gave up 2 bases and J gave up 3 bases, with 10 bases separating them. This CDR3 is CASSLRGADTGELFF. CDR3 nucleotides: TGTGCCAGCAGCTTACGGGGGGCAGACACCGGGGAGCTGTTTTTT.

The chain combines TRBV6-5 with TRBJ1-6; the match to TRBD1 covers 8 bases. CDR1 and CDR2 from the germline V gene are MNHEY and SVGAGI. This CDR3 is built from 12 residues. V gave up 2 bases and J gave up 14 bases; unmatched junction bases: 2. The DNA of the CDR3 is TGTGCCAGCAGTTACACAGGGGGGGCCCTCCACTTT. It yields the protein CASSYTGGALHF.

The rearrangement uses TRBV6-1 and TRBJ1-4; possible D gene TRBD1, 6 bases. This CDR3 contains 17 residues. The germline CDR1 and CDR2 sequences are MNHNS and SASEGT. V lost 0 bases to trimming and J lost 4 bases, with 15 bases between them. CDR3 loop: CASSEAGGGLLNEKLFF. The CDR3 DNA is TGTGCCAGCAGTGAAGCAGGGGGTGGCCTTCTTAATGAAAAACTGTTTTTT.

The chain couples TRBV6-5 to TRBJ1-5; D perhaps matches TRBD1 (6 bases). CDR1 is MNHEY, CDR2 SVGAGI, per germline. This CDR3 comprises 14 residues. The V end was cut by 5 bases, the J end by 4 bases, with 12 bases between. The CDR3: CASSRSQGNQPQHF. For the CDR3, the DNA is TGTGCCAGCAGTAGATCGCAGGGGAATCAGCCCCAGCATTTT.

The V and J genes are TRBV27 and TRBJ2-1, with D maybe TRBD2 (5 bases). The ends were cut back, 8 bases at V and 4 bases at J, with 9 bases in the middle. Looked up from germline, CDR1 is MNHEY and CDR2 is SMNVEV (reference sequence). The CDR3 has 12 amino acids. CDR3 sequence: CASGLLYNEQFF. The DNA of the CDR3 is TGTGCCAGCGGACTTCTATACAATGAGCAGTTCTTC.

The rearrangement joins TRBV5-4 to TRBJ1-1; unclear D gene. The germline gives CDR1 SGHNT, CDR2 YYREEE (reference sequence). The CDR3 sequence is 13 residues long. V lost 0 bases and J 2 bases, leaving 5 bases between the germline ends. The CDR3 coding sequence is TGTGCCAGCAGCTTGGGACCAAACACTGAAGCTTTCTTT. Translation gives CASSLGPNTEAFF.

The V call is TRBV10-3, the J call TRBJ1-6, with D perhaps matching TRBD1 (6 bases). The CDR3 sequence is 15 residues long. Trimming removed 3 bases from V and 10 bases from J, with 16 bases in between. Germline CDR1 ENHRY, CDR2 SYGVKD. CDR3 in DNA: TGTGCCATCAGTGAATCCGGGACGGGGGCCTCACCCCTCCACTTT. Its protein product is CAISESGTGASPLHF.

V and J are TRBV5-6 and TRBJ1-1; a possible D gene is TRBD1 (5 bases). The CDR3 is 13 amino acids. CDR1 is SGHDT, CDR2 YYEEEE, per germline. V was shortened by 4 bases and J by 1 base, with 8 bases between the two germline ends. CDR3 region: CASSRGQNTEAFF. The CDR3 DNA reads as TGTGCCAGCAGCCGAGGACAGAACACTGAAGCTTTCTTT.

Only one count was recorded for this clone. The chain recombines TRBV6-4 with TRBJ2-2; D perhaps matches TRBD1 (5 bases). With 5 bases removed from V and 4 bases from J, the gap between germline ends came to 8 bases. The CDR3 covers 13 residues. CDR1 and CDR2 from the germline V gene are MRHNA and SNTAGT. In DNA form, the CDR3 reads TGTGCCAGCAGTCGACAGTCCACCGGGGAGCTGTTTTTT. Its translation: CASSRQSTGELFF.

This clone has just one count. The chain has TRBV5-1 and TRBJ1-1; 8 bases match TRBD1. Germline CDR1 SGHRS, CDR2 YFSETQ. This CDR3 contains 15 residues. Trimming at V came to 3 bases and at J to 4 bases, leaving 8 bases not matched to a gene. The CDR3 nucleotides are TGCGCCAGCAGCTGGACAGGGACAAGCGGCACTGAAGCTTTCTTT. Residues: CASSWTGTSGTEAFF.

This chain joins TRBV3-1 (or the pseudogene TRBV3-2) and TRBJ1-1, with D perhaps TRBD1 (5 bases). The CDR3 is made up of 16 amino acids. Trimming cost V 1 base and J 0 bases, with 12 bases left between them. Germline values: CDR1 LGHDT, CDR2 YNNKEL (reference sequence). The CDR3 coding sequence is TGTGCCAGCAGCCAAGTACAGGTTCCCATGAACACTGAAGCTTTCTTT. This encodes CASSQVQVPMNTEAFF.

The J gene is TRBJ1-5, the V gene TRBV10-2; a possible D gene is TRBD1 (5 bases). Per the germline V gene, CDR1 is WSHSY and CDR2 is SAAADI. With 3 bases removed from V and 5 bases from J, the gap between germline ends came to 14 bases. The length of the CDR3 is 15 residues. Written as DNA, the CDR3 is TGCGCCAGCAGTGATGTGATGTCAGGGCATCAGCCCCAGCATTTT. Its protein product is CASSDVMSGHQPQHF.

The chain recombines TRBV27 with TRBJ2-1, with TRBD2 as a possible D gene (5 bases). Per germline, CDR1 MNHEY and CDR2 SMNVEV (reference sequence). The CDR3 spans 16 residues. Trimming left V 5 bases short and J 0 bases short, with 14 bases between. The CDR3 DNA sequence: TGTGCCAGCAGTCGGTTCGCGGGTGGCTCCTACAATGAGCAGTTCTTC. It codes for CASSRFAGGSYNEQFF.

The chain employs TRBV5-4 and TRBJ1-2; the match to TRBD1 covers 9 bases. In germline, CDR1 is SGHNT, CDR2 YYREEE (reference sequence). The CDR3 has 14 amino acids. The junction had 9 bases not matched to a gene; V was cut back by 4 bases and J by 8 bases. The CDR3 DNA reads TGTGCCAGCAGCCAGACAGGGGGTGGATCGGGCTACACCTTC. It yields the protein CASSQTGGGSGYTF.

Written as DNA, the CDR3 is TGTGCCAGCAGCTTAGCAGGCGACAGACGCAATCAGCCCCAGCATTTT. Amino acid sequence: CASSLAGDRRNQPQHF. The chain carries TRBV7-2 and TRBJ1-5; possible D gene TRBD1, 5 bases. Trimming cost V 0 bases and J 2 bases, with 11 bases left between them. This CDR3 comprises 16 residues. From germline, CDR1 is SGHTA and CDR2 FQGNSA.

V gene TRBV6-5 combines with J gene TRBJ2-3; the match to TRBD1 covers 7 bases. The junction had 3 bases not matched to a gene; V was cut back by 7 bases and J by 2 bases. The CDR3 contains 13 residues. Per the germline V gene, CDR1 is MNHEY and CDR2 is SVGAGI. The CDR3 spells CASTDRNTDTQYF. CDR3 DNA sequence: TGTGCCAGCACGGACAGGAACACAGATACGCAGTATTTT.